This TCR beta chain was identified during a study of beta chain features in type 1 diabetes. Study at large: No patient-donor differences in age, gender, total cells or subset yield. Researchers looked at some 110 million sorted cells across all samples.

Of note for this clone: Its antigen is unidentified.

Points from the study as a whole: Cells with high TCR expression could be over-represented when cDNA is sequenced. When Type 1 diabetes patients were examined, their TCRB CDR3s proved moderately but significantly shorter in all four CD4+ subsets.

This CDR3 comprises 17 residues. V lost 0 bases and J lost 6, with 20 bases in between. The germline CDR1 and CDR2 sequences are SGDLS and YYNGEE. The authors reverse transcribed all of the isolated RNA, so sequencing captured expressed TCRB transcripts. Profiling relied on immunoSEQ multiplex PCR, and the TCRdb table lists in-frame clones only, not all of them. The data hold approximately 250,000 clones, with about 11% observed a single time. Source material: naive CD4+ T cells from blood. The chain has TRBV9 and TRBJ2-3; a weak D match, TRBD2 (6 bases). The TCR sequence derives from a man aged 25 to 40 with type 1 diabetes. The CDR3 loop reads CASSVGGTFLLGDTQYF. CDR3 in DNA: TGTGCCAGCAGCGTAGGAGGGACTTTCTTGCTCGGGGATACGCAGTATTTT.